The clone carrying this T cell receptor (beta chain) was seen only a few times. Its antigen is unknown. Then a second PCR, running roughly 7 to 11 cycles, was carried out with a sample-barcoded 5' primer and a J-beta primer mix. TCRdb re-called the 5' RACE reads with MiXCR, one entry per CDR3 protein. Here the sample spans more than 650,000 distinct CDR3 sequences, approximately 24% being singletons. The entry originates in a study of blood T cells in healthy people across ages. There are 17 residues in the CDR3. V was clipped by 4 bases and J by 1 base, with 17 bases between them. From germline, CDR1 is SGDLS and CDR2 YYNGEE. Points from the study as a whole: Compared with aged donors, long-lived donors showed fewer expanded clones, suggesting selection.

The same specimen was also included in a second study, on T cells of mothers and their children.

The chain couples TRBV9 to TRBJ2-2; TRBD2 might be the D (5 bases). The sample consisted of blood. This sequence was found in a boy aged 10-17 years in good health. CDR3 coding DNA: TGTGCCAGCAGCTTCCCCCAGGTTCGGGAGAACACCGGGGAGCTGTTTTTT. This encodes CASSFPQVRENTGELFF.